This is a list of T cell receptor beta chains from one sample in a study of T cells expressing NK-cell markers. One entry per CDR3 protein, without DNA, is what TCRdb gives after re-calling the 5' RACE reads. The sample yields about 260,000 distinct CDR3 sequences, of which the top ten take up roughly 4.2%. The source material was blood T cells: a sorted CD56 or NKG2C T cell subset, CD4+ or CD8+ T cells, or bulk PBMC T cells (not recorded which). These receptors were taken from a woman between 18 and 69 years old in good health. Both conserved end residues are part of each CDR3.

v_call	j_call	cdr3_aa
TRBV6-1	TRBJ1-2	CASSGMEGRNYGYTF
TRBV12-3/TRBV12-4	TRBJ1-1	CASSFGNTEAFF
TRBV6-2/TRBV6-3	TRBJ2-7	CASTNGGTGSYEQYF
TRBV29-1	TRBJ2-3	CSVSHSGQGGGNTQYF
TRBV5-6	TRBJ2-5	CASSFRGQETQYF
TRBV12-3/TRBV12-4	TRBJ2-7	CASSLTPQVPEQYF
TRBV20-1	TRBJ1-2	CSAQSTGDPNGYTF
TRBV7-2	TRBJ1-2	CASSLARDPAGYTF
TRBV6-5	TRBJ2-3	CASSYAGIDTQYF
TRBV5-1	TRBJ2-3	CASSSQGSDTQYF
TRBV5-1	TRBJ1-6	CASRAFDNSPLHF
TRBV28	TRBJ1-1	CASSLPPIPGGTEAFF
TRBV7-3	TRBJ2-3	CASPPRSDTQYF
TRBV20-1	TRBJ1-3	CSASPTPVSGNTIYF
TRBV7-3	TRBJ2-1	CASSSGRTSGRNEQFF
TRBV12-3/TRBV12-4	TRBJ2-1	CASSLSLLGVTGVNNEQFF
TRBV18	TRBJ2-6	CASSPLRASSGANVLTF